These 7 T cell receptor beta chains came from one sample sequenced in a study of blood T cell repertoires in COVID-19. Generated by immunoSEQ multiplex PCR, the TCRdb table keeps only in-frame clones and is missing some. The sample has fewer than 400,000 clones; roughly 86% are singletons. The sequenced sample consisted of peripheral blood. The receptor source for this set is a human donor in a cohort sampled during active COVID-19.

In its sample, this clone was seen once. The chain carries TRBV10-3 and TRBJ1-1; D possibly corresponds to TRBD1 (6 bases). V was shortened by 5 bases and J by 1 base, with 23 bases between the two germline ends. The CDR3 contains 18 residues. From germline, CDR1 is ENHRY and CDR2 SYGVKD. CDR3 sequence reads: CAISPFFQQGLSNTEAFF. CDR3 coding DNA: TGTGCCATCAGTCCCTTTTTCCAACAGGGCCTATCGAACACTGAAGCTTTCTTT.

V usage is TRBV24-1 and J usage is TRBJ2-1; TRBD2 agrees at 9 bases. This CDR3 has 18 amino acids. Germline V lookup: CDR1 KGHDR, CDR2 SFDVKD. With V trimmed by 4 bases and J by 4 bases, 13 bases remained unmatched. The CDR3 region is CATSDWTPTSGRYNEQFF. In DNA, the CDR3 is TGTGCCACCAGTGACTGGACCCCTACTAGCGGGCGTTACAATGAGCAGTTCTTC.

V is TRBV5-1 and J is TRBJ2-1; a possible D gene is TRBD2 (6 bases). CDR1 and CDR2 (germline): SGHRS, YFSETQ. The germline V and J ends were trimmed by 0 bases and 2 bases, with 18 bases remaining between them. The CDR3 contains 18 residues. DNA of the CDR3: TGCGCCAGCAGCTTGGGGGTTGGGACTCTCGGGACCTACAATGAGCAGTTCTTC. Amino acid sequence: CASSLGVGTLGTYNEQFF.

This clone came up once. The chain joins TRBV25-1 to TRBJ2-7; 12 bases align to TRBD2. With 4 bases clipped from V and 3 bases from J, the junction kept 7 bases outside the gene matches. This CDR3 has 16 amino acids. CDR1 MGHDK and CDR2 SYGVNS come from the germline V gene. CDR3: CASSGLTSGRVYEQYF. The CDR3 DNA is TGTGCCAGCAGTGGACTGACTAGCGGGAGAGTCTACGAGCAGTACTTC.

This clone was seen once. The chain employs TRBV24-1 and TRBJ2-7; D might be TRBD2 (7 bases). The length of the CDR3 is 21 residues. Between the trimmed V and J ends, which lost 2 bases and 4 bases, there was a span of 32 bases. CDR1 is KGHDR, CDR2 SFDVKD, per germline. This CDR3 is CATSDSTGGEGPDPVRYEQYF. The CDR3, as DNA: TGTGCCACCAGTGATTCCACGGGGGGCGAGGGTCCGGATCCGGTACGATACGAGCAGTACTTC.

This chain uses TRBV14 with TRBJ2-7; TRBD2 is a possible D gene (6 bases). In germline, CDR1 is SGHDN, CDR2 FVKESK. This CDR3 spans 11 amino acids. The ends were cut back, 5 bases at V and 7 bases at J, with 9 bases in the middle. The CDR3 protein is CASSGGIEQYF. In DNA, the CDR3 is TGTGCCAGCAGCGGAGGGATAGAGCAGTACTTC.

The J gene is TRBJ2-5, the V gene TRBV3-1 (or the pseudogene TRBV3-2), with D perhaps matching TRBD2 (7 bases). CDR1 is LGHDT, CDR2 YNNKEL, per germline (reference sequence). The ends were cut back, 7 bases at V and 5 bases at J, with 14 bases in the middle. This CDR3 region has 13 residues. CDR3 bases: TGTGCCAGCATGACGGGGAGGGGGGAGACCCAGTACTTC. Residues: CASMTGRGETQYF.